These 9 T cell receptor beta chains were all obtained from the same sample, sequenced in a study of OX40 agonist ivuxolimab in advanced cancers. The library came from the immunoSEQ multiplex PCR assay. Not all clones reach the TCRdb copy of this immuneACCESS table, which keeps in-frame sequences only. Checked studies attribute under half of the gap to unresolved V genes and leave the rest unexplained. The sample contains about 76,000 clones, roughly 88% of them found a single time. In total, the top ten clones hold approximately 5% of the sample. Specimen: CD4+ or CD8+ T cells sorted from blood, collected in a trial of the OX40 agonist ivuxolimab. The source of these receptors is an adult with an advanced solid tumor such as melanoma, head and neck, liver or kidney cancer.

The rearrangement links TRBV9 to TRBJ2-2; 12 bases match TRBD1. The CDR3 is made up of 16 amino acids. Germline lookup yields CDR1 SGDLS and CDR2 YYNGEE. The ends lost 4 bases at V and 7 bases at J; junction bases unmatched: 8. The CDR3 spells CASSLRDRGLVGELFF. The CDR3 DNA sequence: TGTGCCAGCAGCCTAAGGGACAGGGGGCTAGTCGGGGAGCTGTTTTTT.

This clone was recorded once. The rearrangement links TRBV10-3 to TRBJ2-3; TRBD1 matches 10 bases. Trimming removed 6 bases from V and 3 bases from J; junction bases left unmatched: 12. There are 17 residues in the CDR3. CDR1 is ENHRY, CDR2 SYGVKD, per germline. The CDR3 DNA reads as TGTGCCATCAGGATATCTAGAGGACAGGGGGATACAGATACGCAGTATTTT. Translated, it gives CAIRISRGQGDTDTQYF.

The V call is TRBV27, the J call TRBJ1-3; 7 positions agree with TRBD1. Germline V gene sequence: CDR1 MNHEY, CDR2 SMNVEV (reference sequence). The trim removed 6 bases at V and 0 bases at J, leaving 5 bases unmatched. This CDR3 comprises 15 residues. This chain's CDR3 is CASSYQGVSGNTIYF. Here the CDR3 DNA reads TGTGCCAGCAGCTATCAGGGGGTCTCTGGAAACACCATATATTTT.

The table lists this clone with a few counts. The chain combines TRBV2 with TRBJ2-7; D remains ambiguous. Germline lookup yields CDR1 SNHLY and CDR2 FYNNEI. The V gene lost 6 bases and the J gene lost 2 bases, with 14 bases spanning the gap. This CDR3 comprises 14 residues. CDR3 nucleotides: TGTGCCAGCAGCGCAACCCAGCTTACCTACGAGCAGTACTTC. Residues: CASSATQLTYEQYF.

V usage is TRBV7-2 and J usage is TRBJ2-1; D is perhaps TRBD2 (6 bases). The CDR3 consists of 16 residues. V lost 2 bases and J lost 0, with 11 bases in between. Germline V gene sequence: CDR1 SGHTA, CDR2 FQGNSA. The CDR3 loop reads CASSLMGGSSYNEQFF. The CDR3 DNA follows: TGTGCCAGCAGCTTAATGGGAGGTAGCTCCTACAATGAGCAGTTCTTC. The complete variable domain, with remaining parts taken from reference TRBV7-2 and TRBJ2-1, reads GAGVSQSPSNKVTEKGKDVELRCDPISGHTALYWYRQSLGQGLEFLIYFQGNSAPDKSGLPSDRFSAERTGGSVSTLTIQRTQQEDSAVYLCASSLMGGSSYNEQFFGPGTRLTVL.

As to this clone: This sample includes further DNA sequences coding for the same CDR3. The gene calls are TRBV18 and TRBJ1-1; D gene ambiguous. CDR1 and CDR2 (germline): KGHSH, LQKENI. The CDR3 is made up of 14 amino acids. V was clipped by 2 bases and J by 1 base, with 8 bases between them. CDR3 protein: CASSPGLQNTEAFF. The DNA for the CDR3 is TGTGCCAGCTCACCAGGACTTCAGAACACTGAAGCTTTCTTT.

This sequence joins TRBV27 and TRBJ1-6, with TRBD1 identical over 7 bases. The CDR3 totals 17 residues. Germline V gene data show CDR1 as MNHEY and CDR2 as SMNVEV (reference sequence). V lost 3 bases and J lost 0; bases outside the gene matches: 5. DNA of the CDR3: TGTGCCAGCAGTTTCACAGGGGCGAGCTCCTATAATTCACCCCTCCACTTT. Amino acids: CASSFTGASSYNSPLHF.

CDR3 in DNA: TGCGCCAGCAGTAAAGCTACAGGGACCTACGAGCAGTACTTC. Its protein product is CASSKATGTYEQYF. The J gene is TRBJ2-7, the V gene TRBV10-1, with D tentatively TRBD1 (6 bases). In germline, CDR1 is WNHNN, CDR2 SYGVQD (reference sequence). This CDR3 region has 14 residues. Trimming stripped 5 bases from V and 2 bases from J, with 13 bases between.

The rearrangement uses TRBV6-1 and TRBJ1-2; D gene ambiguous. The CDR3 covers 12 residues. The germline V gene encodes CDR1 MNHNS and CDR2 SASEGT. The germline V and J ends were trimmed by 3 bases and 3 bases, with 5 bases remaining between them. CDR3 sequence reads: CASSDRHYGYTF. DNA of the CDR3: TGTGCCAGCAGTGACCGTCACTATGGCTACACCTTC.